This TCR beta chain was profiled in a study of blood T cell repertoires in COVID-19. Background on the study: The study drew acute and convalescent COVID-19 samples from the United States, Italy and Spain.

TCRdb's copy holds only in-frame clones and misses some; the assay was immunoSEQ multiplex PCR. This table has approximately 100,000 clones, roughly 76% appearing once. The sequence derives from a human donor in a cohort sampled during active COVID-19. Sequencing input: peripheral blood.

Written as DNA, the CDR3 is TGTGCCAGCAGCTTGACCGGGACAGGGGTTCCTAACTATGGCTACACCTTC. This encodes CASSLTGTGVPNYGYTF. The chain combines TRBV5-4 with TRBJ1-2; TRBD1 matches at 10 bases. The CDR3 runs to 17 residues. Germline V gene sequence: CDR1 SGHNT, CDR2 YYREEE (reference sequence). The V gene end was trimmed by 1 base and the J gene end by 0 bases; junction bases not matched to a gene: 6.